Below, 3 T cell receptor beta chains from the same sample are listed, as sequenced in a study of metastatic and nonmetastatic thyroid tumors. No patient had received any treatment before thyroid surgery. TCRdb reanalyzed the PCR reads via MiXCR. The top ten hold approximately 7% of the sample, which has approximately 69,000 clones, about 14% seen once. Material for sequencing was blood. Receptors originate from a male donor with papillary thyroid cancer or a benign thyroid nodule (not recorded which). Some clones in this sample may be carry-over from other donors' samples.

This clone was counted at least ten times. The chain couples TRBV7-2 to TRBJ2-1; D uncertain. The V gene's germline CDR1 is SGHTA and CDR2 FQGNSA. Trimming left V 3 bases short and J 0 bases short, with 9 bases between. This CDR3 has 15 amino acids. The CDR3 DNA is TGTGCCAGCAGCTTTCTCCTTAACTCCTACAATGAGCAGTTCTTC. It specifies CASSFLLNSYNEQFF.

The V gene is TRBV6-5, the J gene TRBJ1-1, with D maybe TRBD1 (6 bases). Germline V lookup: CDR1 MNHEY, CDR2 SVGAGI. This CDR3 comprises 18 residues. Trimming removed 1 base at V and 2 bases at J, with 20 bases between. The CDR3 spells CASSYWRGHPIFNTEAFF. DNA of the CDR3: TGTGCCAGCAGTTACTGGAGGGGACATCCGATATTCAACACTGAAGCTTTCTTT.

Comment on this clone: Sequence at one end of the junction differs from germline and may be a read error. The V gene is TRBV5-6, the J gene TRBJ2-3, with 9 bases matching TRBD1. CDR1 and CDR2 from the germline V gene are SGHDT and YYEEEE. CDR3 length: 15 amino acids. For the CDR3, the DNA is TGTGACAGCAGCCTGGGACAGGGTTACACAGATACGCAGTATTTT. Amino acids: CDSSLGQGYTDTQYF. Based on the CDR3 plus reference TRBV5-6 and TRBJ2-3, the full variable domain is DAGVTQSPTHLIKTRGQQVTLRCSPKSGHDTVSWYQQALGQGPQFIFQYYEEEERQRGNFPDRFSGHQFPNYSSELNVNALLLGDSALYLCDSSLGQGYTDTQYFGPGTRLTVL.